Shown below are 6 T cell receptor beta chains from a single sample sequenced in a study of low-dose radiotherapy and immunotherapy resistance in tumors. cDNA synthesis used a TRAV/TRBV-specific primer set for both chains. Using a constant-region primer together with a V-primer adapter, TCRs were subjected to around 20 PCR cycles of amplification. TCRdb processed the reads anew with MiXCR; each CDR3 protein has one entry. The repertoire holds roughly 90,000 distinct CDR3 sequences, around 20% seen once, with over 10% in the top ten. Time point indicated: after trial treatment. Treatment: LDRT plus nivolumab, ipilimumab, low-dose cyclophosphamide and aspirin (RACIN trial). This specimen consisted of PBMCs, obtained after low-dose radiotherapy plus immunotherapy. The receptors come from a female donor with ovarian cancer.

This clonotype was counted many times. This chain uses TRBV6-1 with TRBJ1-1; no clear D. The CDR3 is 14 amino acids. V was clipped by 6 bases and J by 1 base, with 12 bases between them. Germline loops: CDR1 MNHNS, CDR2 SASEGT. The CDR3, as DNA: TGTGCCAGCAGCCGGCGAAGCGAGAACACTGAAGCTTTCTTT. This codes for CASSRRSENTEAFF.

This clonotype was found many times. The chain recombines TRBV6-2 or TRBV6-3 with TRBJ2-7; weak D call: TRBD1 (6 bases). CDR3 length: 14 amino acids. V was shortened by 6 bases and J by 0 bases, with 12 bases between the two germline ends. Germline V CDR1 and CDR2: MNHEY, SVGEGT. Written as DNA, the CDR3 is TGTGCCAGCAGCAATCAGGGGACCTCCTACGAGCAGTACTTC. Protein sequence: CASSNQGTSYEQYF.

This clonotype was found many times. The chain has TRBV19 and TRBJ1-2, with 9 positions matching TRBD1. The CDR3 totals 14 residues. J gave up 6 bases and V 8 bases, and 10 bases lay outside the gene matches. Germline assignment: CDR1 LNHDA and CDR2 SQIVND (reference sequence). In DNA, the CDR3 is TGTGCCAGTTCACGAGGGACAGGGCTCGATGGCTACACCTTC. Translating it yields CASSRGTGLDGYTF.

This clonotype was seen repeatedly, ten times or more. V usage is TRBV19 and J usage is TRBJ2-3; the match to TRBD2 covers 7 bases. Germline CDR1 is LNHDA and CDR2 is SQIVND (reference sequence). This CDR3 has 15 amino acids. The junction had 9 bases not matched to a gene; V was cut back by 5 bases and J by 4 bases. CDR3 sequence (DNA): TGTGCCAGTAGTTACCCCGCGGGAGCGGCAGATACGCAGTATTTT. Amino acid sequence: CASSYPAGAADTQYF.

V usage is TRBV7-2 and J usage is TRBJ1-1; the D gene is possibly TRBD1 (5 bases). Trimming cost V 5 bases and J 5 bases, with 21 bases left between them. This CDR3 comprises 16 residues. Germline V gene lookup returns CDR1 SGHTA and CDR2 FQGNSA. The CDR3 loop reads CASSSPRGGRLTEAFF. The CDR3 nucleotides are TGTGCCAGCAGCAGCCCACGGGGGGGAAGGTTAACTGAAGCTTTCTTT.

The chain joins TRBV9 to TRBJ1-1; D possibly corresponds to TRBD1 (5 bases). V lost 4 bases and J 5 bases, leaving 12 bases between the germline ends. Germline CDR1 SGDLS, CDR2 YYNGEE. This CDR3 comprises 13 residues. This chain's CDR3 is CASSSWGGTEAFF. CDR3 bases: TGTGCCAGCAGCAGCTGGGGGGGGACTGAAGCTTTCTTT. Supplemented by reference TRBV9 and TRBJ1-1, the full variable domain reads DSGVTQTPKHLITATGQRVTLRCSPRSGDLSVYWYQQSLDQGLQFLIQYYNGEERAKGNILERFSAQQFPDLHSELNLSSLELGDSALYFCASSSWGGTEAFFGQGTRLTVV.